This T cell receptor beta chain was identified in a study of T cell repertoires in cytomegalovirus infection. TCRdb reanalysed the reads using MiXCR and keeps one entry per CDR3 protein. The table records about 100,000 distinct CDR3 sequences, 20% to 30% of them present only once. V was cut by 5 bases and J by 0 bases, with 34 bases left in between. The CDR3 sequence is 22 residues long. Germline V gene data show CDR1 as SGHAT and CDR2 as FQNNGV. V and J are TRBV11-2 and TRBJ2-5; D gene unclear. The clonotype comes from a human donor in good health (CMV status not recorded). Some clones in this sample may be carry-over from other donors' samples. Source material: CD8+ T cells from PBMCs. The CDR3 DNA is TGTGCCAGCAGCCATCCATTAGGCGTCGTCTTGTCTCCCCTGCAGTACCAAGAGACCCAGTACTTC. It codes for CASSHPLGVVLSPLQYQETQYF.